A selection of T cell receptor beta chains follows, all from one sample in a study of CXCR3-negative and CXCR3-positive naive CD8 T cells. TCRdb derives one entry per CDR3 protein from the 5' RACE reads, leaving out DNA. The sample table includes some 120,000 distinct CDR3 sequences. Sequenced input: naive CXCR3+ CD8+ T cells from blood. Receptor source: a human donor in good health. Some clones in this sample may be carry-over from other donors' samples. Both conserved end residues are part of each CDR3.

v_gene	len	j_gene	CDR3aa
TRBV14	14	TRBJ2-1	CASSQAGQGDEQFF
TRBV12-3/TRBV12-4	18	TRBJ2-1	CASSLVVWAGSSYNEQFF
TRBV3-1	16	TRBJ2-7	CASSQVASGRGHEQYF
TRBV28	12	TRBJ2-1	CASRTMNNEQFF
TRBV10-2	16	TRBJ2-3	CASSEAGGRFTDTQYF
TRBV29-1	12	TRBJ1-1	CSVLQGNTEAFF
TRBV25-1	17	TRBJ2-3	CASSGGLRYDSTDTQYF
TRBV10-1	13	TRBJ2-4	CAGQGAEVYIQYF
TRBV7-2	11	TRBJ1-2	CASSFDYGYTF
TRBV3-1	14	TRBJ1-2	CASSQMGLQEGYTF
TRBV28	13	TRBJ1-3	CASSFPQENTIYF
TRBV7-9	15	TRBJ2-7	CASRPRDSSSYEQYF
TRBV11-2	13	TRBJ2-2	CASSQSGQGELFF
TRBV2	15	TRBJ2-7	CASSVTSGRLYEQYF
TRBV20-1	15	TRBJ2-4	CSAPSGEESKNIQYF
TRBV29-1	17	TRBJ2-3	CSVEDVGLAVGTDTQYF
TRBV10-3	16	TRBJ2-1	CAISESARISYNEQFF
TRBV28	19	TRBJ2-7	CASSLPAGIILGEYYEQYF
TRBV5-1	15	TRBJ2-7	CASSLVQISSYEQYF
TRBV5-1	14	TRBJ1-2	CASSPRQGQDGYTF
TRBV29-1	13	TRBJ1-2	CSVEGIDNYGYTF
TRBV4-1	14	TRBJ1-2	CASSQGTANYGYTF
TRBV7-8	16	TRBJ1-6	CASSLGPTGTNSPLHF
TRBV4-2	18	TRBJ2-2	CASSQDGPRDLNTGELFF
TRBV6-6	14	TRBJ2-5	CASSNPGLGETQYF
TRBV4-3	16	TRBJ1-4	CASSQDVGGGVEKLFF
TRBV28	15	TRBJ2-3	CASSLRETSTDTQYF
TRBV20-1	15	TRBJ2-1	CSARSLAGGINEQFF
TRBV30	13	TRBJ1-1	CAWETGVDTEAFF
TRBV29-1	16	TRBJ1-2	CSVEERSRGMGYGYTF
TRBV28	13	TRBJ1-1	CASSLRWNTEAFF
TRBV29-1	14	TRBJ2-7	CSVLGLAGRNEQYF
TRBV28	14	TRBJ2-7	CAAQGLAGPYEQYF
TRBV29-1	15	TRBJ2-3	CSVEESGDSSYTQYF
TRBV12-3/TRBV12-4	13	TRBJ2-1	CATELMPNNEQFF
TRBV12-3/TRBV12-4	12	TRBJ1-5	CASRADNQPQHF
TRBV7-6	17	TRBJ1-6	CASSLVADKRLNSPLHF